The sequence of this T cell receptor (beta chain) was determined in a study of blood T cell repertoires in COVID-19. Study information: There were acute and convalescent COVID-19 samples, and they came from the United States, Italy and Spain. PBMCs, B-cell-depleted T cells, or T cells provided the cDNA or gDNA that made up the material.

TCRdb's table, derived via immunoSEQ multiplex PCR, lists solely in-frame clones and lacks some. This table has 250,000 to 300,000 clones, around 90% appearing once. Cohort 3 recovery required two negative PCRs, clearance, or symptom resolution. The source of this sequence is a woman between 25 and 40 years old who had recovered from COVID-19. The sequenced sample consisted of PBMCs or T cells enriched from blood (not recorded which).

Here the CDR3 reads CASSQKPEMNTEAFF. The CDR3 nucleotides read TGCGCCAGCAGCCAAAAACCCGAGATGAACACTGAAGCTTTCTTT. V gene TRBV4-3 combines with J gene TRBJ1-1; D gene ambiguous. The germline gives CDR1 LGHNA, CDR2 YSLEER. Trimming stripped 2 bases from V and 0 bases from J, with 10 bases between. This CDR3 comprises 15 residues.